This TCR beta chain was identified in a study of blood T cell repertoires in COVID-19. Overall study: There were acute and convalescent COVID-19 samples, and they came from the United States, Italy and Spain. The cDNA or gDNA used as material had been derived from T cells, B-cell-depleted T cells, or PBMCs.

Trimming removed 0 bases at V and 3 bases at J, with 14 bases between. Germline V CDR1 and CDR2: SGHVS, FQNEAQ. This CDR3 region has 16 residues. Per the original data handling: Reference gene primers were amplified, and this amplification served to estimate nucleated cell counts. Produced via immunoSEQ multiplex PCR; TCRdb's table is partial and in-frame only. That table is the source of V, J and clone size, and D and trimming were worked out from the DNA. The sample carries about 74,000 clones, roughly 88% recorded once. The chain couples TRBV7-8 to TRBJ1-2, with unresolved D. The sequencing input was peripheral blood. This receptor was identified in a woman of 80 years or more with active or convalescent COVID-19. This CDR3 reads CASSLAGPPPDYGYTF. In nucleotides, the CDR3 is TGTGCCAGCAGCTTAGCTGGGCCGCCCCCAGACTATGGCTACACCTTC.